This TCR beta chain came from a study of blood T cells in healthy people across ages. This clonotype was counted between two and nine times. Its antigen is unknown. Study-wide points: PBMCs that were unsorted prevented a conclusive naive versus antigen-experienced comparison. More naive CD4+ cells and higher diversity were found in long-lived than in aged donors.

Germline CDR1 reads SQVTM; CDR2 reads ANQGSEA. V was trimmed by 7 bases and J by 4 bases, leaving 13 bases between them. CDR3 length equals 12 residues. A second about 7 to 11 cycle PCR used barcoded and J-beta primers. TCRdb analysed the 5' RACE reads with MiXCR anew, one entry per CDR3 protein. Among approximately 800,000 distinct CDR3 sequences listed, approximately 53% were seen once. Peripheral blood was drawn, about 9.7 milliliters per donor. The sequencing sample was made of blood. The rearrangement uses TRBV29-1 and TRBJ2-5; D assignment may be TRBD1 or TRBD2 (5 bases each). This clonotype originated in a man older than 75 in good health. This CDR3 reads CSAHRGAETQYF. The CDR3 region has the DNA TGCAGCGCCCATAGGGGAGCAGAGACCCAGTACTTC.